The sequence of this T cell receptor beta chain was determined in a study of T cells in Graves' hyperthyroidism and ophthalmopathy. Study overall: Before any treatment, at initial diagnosis, peripheral blood was collected.

RNA transcripts were the template for amplifying TCR beta CDR3 regions. Primed by the HTBI set, a first-round RT-PCR was run on the TCR CDR3. Each CDR3 protein gets one entry after TCRdb re-called the multiplex PCR reads with MiXCR. The data contain approximately 370,000 distinct CDR3 sequences, approximately 18% of them singletons. Hyperthyroidism was newly diagnosed in patients aged 18 to 65 (duration under 2 months). Investigators excluded patients with uncontrolled infection, other autoimmune disease, pregnancy or lactation. Together with thyroid ultrasound, orbital computed tomography, serum thyroxine and TRAb, clinical symptoms were used for diagnoses. Between the trimmed V and J ends, which lost 9 bases and 0 bases, there was a span of 12 bases. This CDR3 spans 14 amino acids. Germline loops: CDR1 ENHRY, CDR2 SYGVKD. In its sample, this clonotype was seen many times.

The chain carries TRBV10-3 and TRBJ1-5; no reliable D call. This clonotype was obtained from a woman under 40 with Graves' hyperthyroidism that later progressed to Graves' ophthalmopathy. The specimen sequenced was blood. CDR3 region: CAITDEYSNQPQHF. Written as DNA, the CDR3 is TGTGCCATAACGGACGAGTATAGCAATCAGCCCCAGCATTTT.